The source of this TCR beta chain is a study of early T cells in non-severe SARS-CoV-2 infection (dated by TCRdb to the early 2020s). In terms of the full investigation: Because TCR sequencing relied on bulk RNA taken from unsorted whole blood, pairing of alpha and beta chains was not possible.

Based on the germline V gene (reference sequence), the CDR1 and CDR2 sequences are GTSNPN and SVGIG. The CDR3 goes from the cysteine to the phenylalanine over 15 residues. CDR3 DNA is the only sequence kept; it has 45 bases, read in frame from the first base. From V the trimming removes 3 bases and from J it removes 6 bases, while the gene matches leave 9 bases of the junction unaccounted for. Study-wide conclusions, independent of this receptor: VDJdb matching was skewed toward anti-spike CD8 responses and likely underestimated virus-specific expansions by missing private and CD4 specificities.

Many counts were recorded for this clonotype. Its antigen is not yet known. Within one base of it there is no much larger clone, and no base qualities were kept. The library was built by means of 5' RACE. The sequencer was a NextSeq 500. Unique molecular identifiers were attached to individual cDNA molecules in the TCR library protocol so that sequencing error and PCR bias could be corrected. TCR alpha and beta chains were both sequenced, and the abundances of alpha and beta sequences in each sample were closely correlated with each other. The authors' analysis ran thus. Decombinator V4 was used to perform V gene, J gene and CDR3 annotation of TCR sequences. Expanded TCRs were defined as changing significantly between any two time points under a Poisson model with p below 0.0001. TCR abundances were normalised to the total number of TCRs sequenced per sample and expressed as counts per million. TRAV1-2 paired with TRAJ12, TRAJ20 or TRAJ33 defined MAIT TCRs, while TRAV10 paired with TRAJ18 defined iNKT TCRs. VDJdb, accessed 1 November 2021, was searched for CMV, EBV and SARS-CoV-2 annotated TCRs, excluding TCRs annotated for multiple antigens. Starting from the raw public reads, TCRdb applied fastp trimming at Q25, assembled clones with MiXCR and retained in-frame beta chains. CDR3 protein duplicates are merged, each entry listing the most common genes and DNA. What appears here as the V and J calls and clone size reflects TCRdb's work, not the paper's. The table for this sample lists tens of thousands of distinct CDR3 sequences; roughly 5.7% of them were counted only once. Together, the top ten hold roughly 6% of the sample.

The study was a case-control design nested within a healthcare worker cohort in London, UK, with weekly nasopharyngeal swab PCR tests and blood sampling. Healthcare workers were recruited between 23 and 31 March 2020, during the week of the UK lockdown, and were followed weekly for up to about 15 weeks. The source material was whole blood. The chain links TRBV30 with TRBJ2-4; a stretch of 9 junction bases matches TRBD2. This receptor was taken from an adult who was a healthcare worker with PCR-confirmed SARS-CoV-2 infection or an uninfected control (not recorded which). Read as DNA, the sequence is TGTGCCTGGAGCGACCGACTAGCGGTCAGAAACATTCAGTACTTC. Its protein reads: CAWSDRLAVRNIQYF.